The TCR beta chain described here comes from a study of cytomegalovirus exposure and HLA in healthy donors. This CDR3 spans 14 amino acids. Trimming stripped 10 bases from V and 2 bases from J, with 18 bases between. Germline CDR1 is ENHRY and CDR2 is SYGVKD. PCR amplification relied on 60 Vbeta primers (plus 13 Jbeta primers). Per the authors' pipeline: Later work found 65 million to 85 million unique TCR beta chains, with about 10 million shared. Clones were sequenced by immunoSEQ multiplex PCR, and TCRdb holds only the in-frame ones, with some missing. V and J calls and clone size are those listed in that table; D and trimming were worked out from the DNA. Altogether roughly 180,000 clones are present, around 84% being singletons, with the ten largest covering 1%. Of note for this clone: The antigen is undetermined.

Study-wide results and limits: In a later analysis, across HLA loci, associated TCR counts were highest for DRB1, lowest for HLA-C.

The sequence was collected from a boy aged 2 to 9 in good health and CMV-seronegative. Sample: PBMCs. The rearrangement uses TRBV10-3 and TRBJ2-7; possibly TRBD1 for D (6 bases). The CDR3 coding sequence is TGTGCCACCACACAGGGATTCATTCCCTACGAGCAGTACTTC. Translated: CATTQGFIPYEQYF.